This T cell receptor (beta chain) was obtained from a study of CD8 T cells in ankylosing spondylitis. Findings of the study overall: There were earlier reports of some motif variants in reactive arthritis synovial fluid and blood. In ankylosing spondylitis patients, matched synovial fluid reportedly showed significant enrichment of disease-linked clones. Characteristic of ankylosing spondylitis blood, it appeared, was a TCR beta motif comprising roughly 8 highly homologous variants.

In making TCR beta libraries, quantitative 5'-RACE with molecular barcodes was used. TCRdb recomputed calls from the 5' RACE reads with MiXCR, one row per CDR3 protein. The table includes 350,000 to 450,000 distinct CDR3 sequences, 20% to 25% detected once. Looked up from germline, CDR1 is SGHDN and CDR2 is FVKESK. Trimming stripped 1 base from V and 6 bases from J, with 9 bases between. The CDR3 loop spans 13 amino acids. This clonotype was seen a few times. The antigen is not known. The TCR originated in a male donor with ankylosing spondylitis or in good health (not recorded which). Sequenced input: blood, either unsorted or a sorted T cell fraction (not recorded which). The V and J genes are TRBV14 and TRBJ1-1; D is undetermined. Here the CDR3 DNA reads TGTGCCAGCAGCCAAGTAGGCGGACCTGAAGCTTTCTTT. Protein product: CASSQVGGPEAFF.